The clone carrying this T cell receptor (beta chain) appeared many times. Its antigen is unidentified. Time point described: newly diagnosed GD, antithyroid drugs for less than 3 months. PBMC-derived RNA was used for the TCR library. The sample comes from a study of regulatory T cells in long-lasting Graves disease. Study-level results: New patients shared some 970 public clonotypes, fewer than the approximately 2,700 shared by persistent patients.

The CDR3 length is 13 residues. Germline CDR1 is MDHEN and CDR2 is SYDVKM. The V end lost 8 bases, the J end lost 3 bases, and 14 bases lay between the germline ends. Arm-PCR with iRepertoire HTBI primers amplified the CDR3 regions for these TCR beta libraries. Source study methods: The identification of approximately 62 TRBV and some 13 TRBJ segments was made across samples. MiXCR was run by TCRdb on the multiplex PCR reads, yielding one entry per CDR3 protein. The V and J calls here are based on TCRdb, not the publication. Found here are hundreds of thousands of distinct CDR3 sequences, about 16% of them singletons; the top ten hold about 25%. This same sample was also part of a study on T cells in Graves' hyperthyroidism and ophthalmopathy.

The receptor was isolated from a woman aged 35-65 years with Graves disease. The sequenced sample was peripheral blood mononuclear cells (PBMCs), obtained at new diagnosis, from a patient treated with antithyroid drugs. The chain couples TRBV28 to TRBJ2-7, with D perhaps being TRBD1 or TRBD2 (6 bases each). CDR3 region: CASRGTSFYEQYF. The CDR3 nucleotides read TGTGCCAGCCGCGGGACATCCTTCTACGAGCAGTACTTC.